This T cell receptor beta chain was profiled in a study of blood T cell repertoires in COVID-19. Overall study: Samples taken during acute and convalescent COVID-19 were collected in the United States, Italy and Spain. T cells, B-cell-depleted T cells, or PBMCs provided the cDNA or gDNA that served as material.

Trimming cost V 6 bases and J 2 bases; bases outside gene matches: 17. This CDR3 has 19 residues. Germline values: CDR1 SGHTA, CDR2 FQGNSA. In the source study's methods: Using reference gene primer amplification, nucleated cell counts were estimated. Libraries were prepared by immunoSEQ multiplex PCR; TCRdb keeps only in-frame clonotypes and omits some of them. The DNA was the basis for D and trimming; V, J and clone size are from that table. Found here are approximately 52,000 clones, approximately 89% of them singletons; the top ten hold around 5.1%. This chain links TRBV7-2 with TRBJ2-2; 8 nucleotides line up with TRBD2. The TCR sequence derives from a man aged 55 to 69 with active COVID-19. Source material: peripheral blood. The CDR3 here is CASSSRITLGRDNTGELFF. The CDR3 region has the DNA TGTGCCAGCAGTTCACGGATAACTCTCGGGAGGGATAACACCGGGGAGCTGTTTTTT.